This T cell receptor (beta chain) emerged from a study of radiotherapy plus CTLA-4 blockade in lung cancer. Study details: Disease control was seen in about 30% of patients, objective responses in roughly 17%.

Trimming cost V 7 bases and J 5 bases; bases outside gene matches: 7. This CDR3 spans 15 amino acids. CDR1 is MNHEY and CDR2 is SMNVEV in the germline V gene (reference sequence). In regard to this clone: Its antigen is not identified.

Data came from immunoSEQ multiplex PCR; TCRdb stores just in-frame clones and leaves some out. In the table there are some 50,000 clones, just under 85% of which are singletons. Points from the study as a whole: After radiotherapy and ipilimumab, tumor-derived clones expanded in peripheral blood. Dynamics of early blood T cell clones, together with interferon-beta, were reportedly the best predictors of response.

The sample in question was peripheral blood, obtained from a patient treated with radiotherapy plus ipilimumab. The receptor was isolated from a human donor with non-small cell lung cancer whose response to radiotherapy plus ipilimumab could not be evaluated. This chain uses TRBV27 with TRBJ2-1, with 11 bases lining up with TRBD1. CDR3 region: CASTPRDRGNNEQFF. CDR3 in DNA: TGTGCCAGCACCCCCCGGGACAGGGGGAACAATGAGCAGTTCTTC.